The 27 T cell receptor beta chains reported below all come from one sample, sequenced in a study of T cell responses to AZD1222 COVID-19 vaccine. Data came from immunoSEQ multiplex PCR; TCRdb stores just in-frame clones and leaves some out. The table includes 150,000 to 200,000 clones, around 86% detected once. The sequences come from peripheral blood, collected on day 0 of MenACWY control vaccination. The receptor source for this set is an adult in good health.

V usage is TRBV5-1 and J usage is TRBJ2-7; 12 bases align to TRBD2. V trimming: 0 bases; J trimming: 0 bases; junction bases outside the gene matches: 10. Germline V gene sequence: CDR1 SGHRS, CDR2 YFSETQ. The length of the CDR3 is 19 residues. This CDR3 reads CASSLGALAGGPSSYEQYF. CDR3 in DNA: TGCGCCAGCAGCTTGGGGGCCCTAGCGGGGGGGCCGAGCTCCTACGAGCAGTACTTC.

CDR3 sequence reads: CASSPPDREAFF. In DNA, the CDR3 is TGTGCCAGCAGCCCCCCCGATAGGGAAGCTTTCTTT. This chain links TRBV13 with TRBJ1-1; D gene unclear. The length of the CDR3 is 12 residues. V gave up 5 bases and J gave up 8 bases, with 12 bases separating them. Per the germline V gene, CDR1 is PRHDT and CDR2 is FYEKMQ (reference sequence).

The chain combines TRBV6-6 with TRBJ2-7; 9 bases map to TRBD1. Trimming cost V 8 bases and J 4 bases; bases outside gene matches: 6. CDR1 and CDR2 from the germline V gene are MNHNY and SVGAGI (reference sequence). The CDR3 loop spans 13 amino acids. This chain's CDR3 is CASWTGQGYEQYF. The DNA of the CDR3 is TGTGCCAGCTGGACGGGACAGGGATACGAGCAGTACTTC.

This chain connects TRBV7-9 to TRBJ2-7; 9 bases are a match to TRBD1. Looked up from germline, CDR1 is SEHNR and CDR2 is FQNEAQ (reference sequence). The length of the CDR3 is 16 residues. Trimming removed 5 bases from V and 4 bases from J; junction bases left unmatched: 12. CDR3 bases: TGTGCCAGCAGCCCACCACCCGGGACAGGGTTTTACGAGCAGTACTTC. Encoded protein: CASSPPPGTGFYEQYF.

This chain joins TRBV2 and TRBJ1-5, with 9 bases aligning to TRBD1. The V segment lost 3 bases and the J segment 2 bases; nucleotides outside the gene matches: 5. CDR3 size: 16 residues. Germline values: CDR1 SNHLY, CDR2 FYNNEI. CDR3 sequence reads: CASSDGTGYGNQPQHF. The CDR3 DNA reads TGTGCCAGCAGTGACGGGACAGGGTATGGCAATCAGCCCCAGCATTTT.

The genes are TRBV5-8 and TRBJ2-7; 8 nucleotides line up with TRBD1. The CDR3 is 14 residues long. Trimming cost V 4 bases and J 3 bases; bases outside gene matches: 6. In germline, CDR1 is SGHTS, CDR2 YDEGEE. In nucleotides, the CDR3 is TGTGCCAGCAGCCTCGACAGGGGAAACTACGAGCAGTACTTC. Translated: CASSLDRGNYEQYF.

This sequence joins TRBV11-2 and TRBJ2-1, with D perhaps matching TRBD1 (5 bases). V lost 5 bases and J 9 bases, leaving 23 bases between the germline ends. This CDR3 contains 16 residues. Germline values: CDR1 SGHAT, CDR2 FQNNGV. The CDR3 spells CASSPPGSGQFIEQFF. CDR3 DNA sequence: TGTGCCAGCAGCCCCCCAGGGTCAGGGCAGTTTATTGAGCAGTTCTTC.

This clone came up once. The chain has TRBV10-3 and TRBJ1-1; 8 bases agree with TRBD1. The V and J ends lost 5 bases and 2 bases, in that order; junction bases with no gene match: 4. Germline V CDR1 and CDR2: ENHRY, SYGVKD. The CDR3 contains 14 residues. The CDR3 region has the DNA TGTGCCATCAGTCTGACAGGGGTCAACACTGAAGCTTTCTTT. It yields the protein CAISLTGVNTEAFF.

The rearrangement uses TRBV28 and TRBJ2-7; D is tentatively TRBD1 or TRBD2 (6 bases each). Per germline, CDR1 MDHEN and CDR2 SYDVKM. CDR3 length equals 14 residues. The V end lost 3 bases, the J end lost 3 bases, and 12 bases lay between the germline ends. This CDR3 reads CASSFSGGGYEQYF. In DNA form, the CDR3 reads TGTGCCAGCAGTTTTTCCGGGGGCGGCTACGAGCAGTACTTC.

This chain links TRBV29-1 with TRBJ1-2; D unresolved. Trimming stripped 4 bases from V and 1 base from J, with 10 bases between. This CDR3 region has 13 residues. Per germline, CDR1 SQVTM and CDR2 ANQGSEA. CDR3: CSVVAGRNYGYTF. The DNA of the CDR3 is TGCAGCGTTGTCGCAGGACGTAACTATGGCTACACCTTC.

V is TRBV5-1 and J is TRBJ2-3; 8 bases match TRBD2. The V segment lost 7 bases and the J segment 0 bases; nucleotides outside the gene matches: 7. There are 15 residues in the CDR3. The germline V gene has CDR1 SGHRS and CDR2 YFSETQ. The CDR3 spells CASRRAGGSTDTQYF. Written as DNA, the CDR3 is TGCGCCAGCCGAAGGGCGGGAGGCAGCACAGATACGCAGTATTTT.

This chain joins TRBV7-2 and TRBJ2-7, with D maybe TRBD2 (5 bases). The V gene's germline CDR1 is SGHTA and CDR2 FQGNSA. There are 14 residues in the CDR3. V dropped 1 base and J dropped 6 bases, with 13 bases sitting between them. The chain's CDR3 is CASSLEPGIGEQYF. CDR3 DNA sequence: TGTGCCAGCAGCTTAGAGCCGGGGATAGGCGAGCAGTACTTC.

This clone has a handful of counts. The chain recombines TRBV6-5 with TRBJ2-7; D may be TRBD1 (6 bases). The V gene's germline CDR1 is MNHEY and CDR2 SVGAGI. Trimming left V 5 bases short and J 5 bases short, with 13 bases between. The CDR3 totals 13 residues. This CDR3 reads CASSHNRVDEQYF. The DNA for the CDR3 is TGTGCCAGCAGTCACAACAGGGTAGACGAGCAGTACTTC.

This clone was seen more than once but under ten times. The V call is TRBV28, the J call TRBJ2-2, with D tentatively TRBD1 (6 bases). V lost 6 bases to trimming and J lost 5 bases, with 13 bases between them. In germline, CDR1 is MDHEN, CDR2 SYDVKM. The CDR3 contains 14 residues. The CDR3: CASRFYRETGELFF. The DNA of the CDR3 is TGTGCCAGCAGGTTCTACAGGGAAACCGGGGAGCTGTTTTTT.

The chain joins TRBV27 to TRBJ2-1; D is uncertain. This CDR3 is 15 amino acids long. Germline V gene lookup returns CDR1 MNHEY and CDR2 SMNVEV (reference sequence). V was shortened by 0 bases and J by 4 bases, with 10 bases between the two germline ends. The CDR3 loop reads CASSLSTGLYNEQFF. The CDR3, as DNA: TGTGCCAGCAGTTTATCGACTGGGCTGTACAATGAGCAGTTCTTC.

The V call is TRBV2, the J call TRBJ2-5, with D tentatively TRBD1 (6 bases). Germline assignment: CDR1 SNHLY and CDR2 FYNNEI. This CDR3 comprises 15 residues. Trimming removed 8 bases from V and 2 bases from J, with 18 bases in between. The CDR3 bases are TGTGCCAGCGATACCGGGACAAGGCTACAAGAGACCCAGTACTTC. Translated: CASDTGTRLQETQYF.

V and J are TRBV11-2 and TRBJ2-7, with 11 nucleotides matching TRBD2. Trimming cost V 4 bases and J 6 bases; bases outside gene matches: 11. CDR1 and CDR2 (germline): SGHAT, FQNNGV. The CDR3 covers 16 residues. CDR3 in amino acids: CASSSLAGVPVGEQYF. The DNA of the CDR3 is TGTGCCAGCAGCTCACTAGCGGGGGTCCCGGTTGGCGAGCAGTACTTC.

The V call is TRBV2, the J call TRBJ2-7; possibly TRBD1 or TRBD2 for D (6 bases each). Germline CDR1 reads SNHLY; CDR2 reads FYNNEI. Trimming stripped 7 bases from V and 1 base from J, with 14 bases between. The CDR3 has 14 residues. Here the CDR3 DNA reads TGTGCCAGCACCAAGGGGGGACCTTCCTACGAGCAGTACTTC. Its protein is CASTKGGPSYEQYF.

The rearrangement links TRBV30 to TRBJ1-6; D remains ambiguous. The CDR3 sequence is 12 residues long. V was cut by 4 bases and J by 10 bases, with 11 bases left in between. CDR1 is GTSNPN and CDR2 is SVGIG in the germline V gene (reference sequence). CDR3 residues: CAWITQHSPLHF. In DNA, the CDR3 is TGTGCCTGGATAACACAACACTCACCCCTCCACTTT.

The chain uses TRBV10-3 and TRBJ2-7; 13 bases line up with TRBD2. V lost 3 bases and J lost 5; bases outside the gene matches: 4. In germline, CDR1 is ENHRY, CDR2 SYGVKD. The CDR3 contains 15 residues. The CDR3 loop is CAISEGLAGAHEQYF. CDR3 nucleotides: TGTGCCATCAGTGAAGGACTAGCGGGAGCCCACGAGCAGTACTTC.

This clone was found a few times. The DNA for the CDR3 is TGCGCCAGCAGCCAAGAGGCTCAGGGGAGCTACGAGCAGTACTTC. Its protein is CASSQEAQGSYEQYF. The chain recombines TRBV4-3 with TRBJ2-7, with D perhaps matching TRBD1 (6 bases). This CDR3 region has 15 residues. CDR1 and CDR2 from the germline V gene are LGHNA and YSLEER. Trimming removed 0 bases from V and 3 bases from J, with 12 bases in between.

The chain combines TRBV28 with TRBJ1-5; D is possibly TRBD1 (5 bases). The germline V and J ends were trimmed by 9 bases and 1 base, with 19 bases remaining between them. CDR3 length: 16 amino acids. The V gene's germline CDR1 is MDHEN and CDR2 SYDVKM. CDR3 loop: CASSSGGGSSNQPQHF. The CDR3 DNA reads as TGTGCCAGTTCCTCAGGCGGGGGATCGAGCAATCAGCCCCAGCATTTT.

This clone was counted between two and nine times. The CDR3 DNA follows: TGTGCCAGCAGGATCCGGGAATATAGCAATCAGCCCCAGCATTTT. Translating it yields CASRIREYSNQPQHF. The rearrangement joins TRBV6-5 to TRBJ1-5; D is undetermined. Trimming cost V 6 bases and J 0 bases, with 12 bases left between them. The length of the CDR3 is 15 residues. CDR1 and CDR2 from the germline V gene are MNHEY and SVGAGI.

The V call is TRBV30, the J call TRBJ1-1; 7 bases are a match to TRBD1. V shed 0 bases, J shed 7 bases, and the junction held 5 bases outside the gene matches. Germline loops: CDR1 GTSNPN, CDR2 SVGIG (reference sequence). CDR3 length: 13 residues. The CDR3 sequence is CAWSVLGGNEAFF. The CDR3 region has the DNA TGTGCCTGGAGTGTACTAGGGGGCAATGAAGCTTTCTTT.

The rearrangement links TRBV5-8 to TRBJ1-1, with TRBD1 as a possible D gene (6 bases). The germline gives CDR1 SGHTS, CDR2 YDEGEE. Trimming pared 1 base from V and 4 bases from J, leaving 20 bases between. The CDR3 runs to 17 residues. The CDR3 DNA reads as TGTGCCAGCAGCTTGCGCTGGACCGTAGGGGGGGTCACTGAAGCTTTCTTT. Protein product: CASSLRWTVGGVTEAFF.

The chain recombines TRBV6-2 or TRBV6-3 with TRBJ2-7; D possibly matches TRBD1 or TRBD2 (5 bases each). Germline loops: CDR1 MNHEY, CDR2 SVGEGT. Trimming pared 6 bases from V and 2 bases from J, leaving 11 bases between. The CDR3 contains 13 residues. CDR3 sequence reads: CASSRDETYEQYF. The CDR3 bases are TGTGCCAGCAGCCGGGACGAAACCTACGAGCAGTACTTC.

In its sample, this clone was seen once. The chain employs TRBV5-4 and TRBJ2-2; D call uncertain. This CDR3 is built from 12 residues. Germline loops: CDR1 SGHNT, CDR2 YYREEE (reference sequence). V shed 2 bases and J shed 3 bases, with 2 bases lying between them. In nucleotides, the CDR3 is TGTGCCAGCAGCTTTGACACCGGGGAGCTGTTTTTT. Amino acid sequence: CASSFDTGELFF.